This T cell receptor beta chain originates from a study of blood T cells in healthy people across ages. V was cut by 1 base and J by 5 bases, with 9 bases left in between. Germline CDR1 SGHTA, CDR2 FQGNSA. The CDR3 covers 14 residues. A second roughly 7 to 11 cycle PCR used barcoded and J-beta primers. TCRdb analysed the 5' RACE reads with MiXCR anew, one entry per CDR3 protein. The table lists some 890,000 distinct CDR3 sequences, under 35% of them singletons. This clonotype was observed many times. These data were likewise used in another study, on T cells of mothers and their children.

The receptor was isolated from a woman aged 40-49 years in good health. V and J are TRBV7-2 and TRBJ2-1; a possible D gene is TRBD2 (5 bases). Sequenced: blood. The CDR3 DNA reads as TGTGCCAGCAGCTTAGTTTTCGGGAACAATGAGCAGTTCTTC. The encoded protein is CASSLVFGNNEQFF.